What follows describes a single TCR beta chain. The record originates from a study of PD-1 blockade in classical Hodgkin lymphoma. The germline V gene encodes CDR1 MNHEY and CDR2 SMNVEV (reference sequence). V was clipped by 5 bases and J by 6 bases, with 14 bases between them. CDR3 length equals 14 residues. Sequenced by immunoSEQ multiplex PCR; TCRdb stores in-frame clones only, minus some. The sample gives roughly 40,000 clones, around 87% of which show up once; about 10% is in the top ten. Relapse was seen in all patients after autologous stem cell transplantation, and brentuximab vedotin exposure was variable.

The sample consisted of peripheral blood mononuclear cells (PBMCs), taken at baseline. This chain joins TRBV27 and TRBJ1-5; TRBD1 might be the D (5 bases). This sequence originates from a human donor with classical Hodgkin lymphoma. In DNA form, the CDR3 reads TGTGCCAGCAGTCCCCAGGGTGGAGGTCAGCCCCAGCATTTT. Its protein product is CASSPQGGGQPQHF.